The 2 T cell receptor beta chains below all came from one sample that was sequenced in a study of neurological immune-mediated disorders. TCRdb re-analysed the 5' RACE reads in MiXCR, keeping a single row per CDR3 protein. The sample contains approximately 86,000 distinct CDR3 sequences, 2% to 3% of which appear only once. The sequenced material came from PBMCs. These receptors all stem from a woman aged 25 to 39 with multiple sclerosis.

The chain links TRBV5-1 to TRBJ2-5; no clear D gene. Germline V gene lookup returns CDR1 SGHRS and CDR2 YFSETQ. Trimming shortened V by 0 bases and J by 4 bases, and 16 bases separated the two germline ends. The CDR3 loop spans 16 amino acids. This chain's CDR3 is CASSLGVSGVGETQYF. The DNA for the CDR3 is TGCGCCAGCAGCTTGGGTGTATCTGGGGTTGGAGAGACCCAGTACTTC.

This clonotype occurred many times. V is TRBV28 and J is TRBJ2-1, with 14 bases matching TRBD2. In germline, CDR1 is MDHEN, CDR2 SYDVKM. The ends lost 5 bases at V and 5 bases at J; junction bases unmatched: 14. The CDR3 extends over 19 amino acids. The CDR3 nucleotides are TGTGCCAGCAGTCCTCCGGGACTAGCGGGAGTGGGTGGCGACAATGAGCAGTTCTTC. Protein: CASSPPGLAGVGGDNEQFF.